This T cell receptor beta chain is from a study of human T cells and chemical hapten exposure. Overall study: Each patch test put 0.01% DPC on the upper back, and results were read at 6 days.

Time point indicated: patch test 2, 6 weeks after DPC sensitization. Treatment indicated: therapeutic diphenylcyclopropenone sensitization with weekly scalp DPC. Each CDR3 protein is one row after TCRdb ran MiXCR on the RACE reads. In the table there are under 450,000 distinct CDR3 sequences, around 6% of which are singletons. The V end lost 3 bases, the J end lost 1 base, and 16 bases lay between the germline ends. From germline, CDR1 is SNHLY and CDR2 FYNNEI. This CDR3 spans 18 amino acids. This clonotype showed up many times. Its antigen is undetermined. General study findings and limits: Patch test score rose with PT1 expanded TCR count, significant at thresholds 8, 16 and 32, not 4.

Here the sequenced sample was whole blood, taken in connection with sensitization to the hapten diphenylcyclopropenone (DPC). This TCR was recovered from a woman between 18 and 30 years old with alopecia areata. Some clones in this sample may be carry-over from other donors' samples. This rearrangement joins TRBV2 to TRBJ2-6; D is perhaps TRBD1 (6 bases). As DNA, the CDR3 is TGTGCCAGCAGTGAGACAGGCTTGCTTATTTCTGGGGCCAACGTCCTGACTTTC. Amino acids: CASSETGLLISGANVLTF.